The T cell receptor beta chain described here comes from a study of blood T cell repertoires in COVID-19. The assay was immunoSEQ multiplex PCR, and TCRdb's table has in-frame clones only and misses some. The sample has 250,000 to 350,000 clones, approximately 90% seen once; the top ten hold 4.5% to 7%. The receptor's source is a woman aged 25 to 39 who had recovered from COVID-19. What was sequenced was PBMCs or T cells enriched from blood (not recorded which).

DNA of the CDR3: TGCGCCAGCAGTGGAAGGACCGGGACAGGGAGCTCTGGAAACACCATATATTTT. Translating it yields CASSGRTGTGSSGNTIYF. The chain uses TRBV10-2 and TRBJ1-3; 9 bases are a match to TRBD1. This CDR3 comprises 18 residues. With V trimmed by 4 bases and J by 0 bases, 10 bases remained unmatched. Germline CDR1 WSHSY, CDR2 SAAADI.